The entry below describes one T cell receptor (beta chain). Clones were read by immunoSEQ multiplex PCR, and TCRdb kept only the in-frame ones, dropping some. The table shows roughly 2.5 million clones, with more than 80% occurring only once. Donors comprised healthy HIV-negative adults lacking recent acute infections or vaccinations. These data come from a study of shared clonotypes between healthy human individuals. Trimming removed 4 bases at V and 0 bases at J, with 16 bases between. CDR3 length: 16 amino acids. Germline lookup yields CDR1 SGHRS and CDR2 YFSETQ. The clonotype comes from a man younger than 35 in good health. The chain carries TRBV5-1 and TRBJ1-1; D may be TRBD1 (5 bases). Source material: naive CD4+ T cells sorted from blood. Subset: CD45RA+ positively selected. CDR3 region: CASSRGDVGLNTEAFF. Written as DNA, the CDR3 is TGCGCCAGCAGCCGGGGGGATGTAGGGTTGAACACTGAAGCTTTCTTT.